This T cell receptor beta chain was recovered during a study of T cell changes during pregnancy in multiple sclerosis. This CDR3 region has 15 residues. Per the germline V gene, CDR1 is MNHEY and CDR2 is SVGAGI. J lost 5 bases, V lost 0 bases, and 7 bases had no gene match. Repertoires were generated with immunoSEQ multiplex PCR, while TCRdb's copy carries only in-frame clones and drops some. The profile shows more than 35,000 clones, around 90% of them singletons. The sample consisted of CD8+ T cells from peripheral blood mononuclear cells, taken after pregnancy. J is TRBJ2-7 and V is TRBV6-5; 7 nucleotides align to TRBD1. The source is a female donor with multiple sclerosis, enrolled in a pregnancy study. Here the CDR3 DNA reads TGTGCCAGCAGTTACTCCCCGACAGGGTCCAACGAGCAGTACTTC. Amino acid sequence: CASSYSPTGSNEQYF.